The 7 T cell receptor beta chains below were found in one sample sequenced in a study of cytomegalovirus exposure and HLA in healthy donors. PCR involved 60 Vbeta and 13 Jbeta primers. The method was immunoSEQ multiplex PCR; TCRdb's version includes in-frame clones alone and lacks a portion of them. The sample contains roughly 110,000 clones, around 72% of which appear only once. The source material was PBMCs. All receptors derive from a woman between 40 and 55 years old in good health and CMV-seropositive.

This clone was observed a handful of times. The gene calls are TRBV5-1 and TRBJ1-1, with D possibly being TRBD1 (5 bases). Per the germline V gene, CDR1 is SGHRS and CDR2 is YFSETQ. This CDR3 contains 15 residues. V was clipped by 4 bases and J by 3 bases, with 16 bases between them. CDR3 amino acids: CASSAGHMADTEAFF. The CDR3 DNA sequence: TGCGCCAGCAGCGCAGGGCATATGGCGGACACTGAAGCTTTCTTT. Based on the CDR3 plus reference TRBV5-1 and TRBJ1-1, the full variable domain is KAGVTQTPRYLIKTRGQQVTLSCSPISGHRSVSWYQQTPGQGLQFLFEYFSETQRNKGNFPGRFSGRQFSNSRSEMNVSTLELGDSALYLCASSAGHMADTEAFFGQGTRLTVV.

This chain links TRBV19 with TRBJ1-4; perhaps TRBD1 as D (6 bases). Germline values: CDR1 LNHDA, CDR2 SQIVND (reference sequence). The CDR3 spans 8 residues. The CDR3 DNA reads TGTCAGGGGGAAAAACTGTTTTTT. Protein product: CQGEKLFF.

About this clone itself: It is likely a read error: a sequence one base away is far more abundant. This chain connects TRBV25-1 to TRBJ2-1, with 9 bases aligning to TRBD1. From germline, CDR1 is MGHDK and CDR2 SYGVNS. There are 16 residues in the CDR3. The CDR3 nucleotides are TGTGCCAGCAATGAATTTAGGACAGGGGAATACAATGAGCAGTTCTTC. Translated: CASNEFRTGEYNEQFF.

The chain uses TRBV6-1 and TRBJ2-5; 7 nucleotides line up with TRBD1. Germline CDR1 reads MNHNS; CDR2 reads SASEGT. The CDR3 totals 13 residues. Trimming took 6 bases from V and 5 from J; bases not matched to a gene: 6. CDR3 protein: CASRNRGLETQYF. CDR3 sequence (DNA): TGTGCCAGCAGGAACAGGGGCCTGGAGACCCAGTACTTC.

CDR3 in DNA: TGTGCCAGCAGCCAAGATCCCGCAGGGGGCCCTACCGAGCAGTACTTC. This encodes CASSQDPAGGPTEQYF. The chain couples TRBV4-2 to TRBJ2-7; 8 bases map to TRBD1. Trimming cost V 0 bases and J 6 bases; bases outside gene matches: 10. Looked up from germline, CDR1 is LGHNA and CDR2 is YNFKEQ. This CDR3 contains 16 residues.

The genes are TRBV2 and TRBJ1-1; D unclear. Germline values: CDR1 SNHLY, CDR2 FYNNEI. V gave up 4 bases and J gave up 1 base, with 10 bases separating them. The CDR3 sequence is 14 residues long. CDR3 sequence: CASSVGRRNTEAFF. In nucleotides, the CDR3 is TGTGCCAGCAGTGTGGGCAGACGGAACACTGAAGCTTTCTTT.

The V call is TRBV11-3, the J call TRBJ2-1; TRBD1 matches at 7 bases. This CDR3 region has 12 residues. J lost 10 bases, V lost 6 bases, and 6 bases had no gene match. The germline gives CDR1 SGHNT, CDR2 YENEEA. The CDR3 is CASSPTGIEQFF. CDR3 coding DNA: TGTGCCAGCAGTCCGACAGGGATCGAGCAGTTCTTC.